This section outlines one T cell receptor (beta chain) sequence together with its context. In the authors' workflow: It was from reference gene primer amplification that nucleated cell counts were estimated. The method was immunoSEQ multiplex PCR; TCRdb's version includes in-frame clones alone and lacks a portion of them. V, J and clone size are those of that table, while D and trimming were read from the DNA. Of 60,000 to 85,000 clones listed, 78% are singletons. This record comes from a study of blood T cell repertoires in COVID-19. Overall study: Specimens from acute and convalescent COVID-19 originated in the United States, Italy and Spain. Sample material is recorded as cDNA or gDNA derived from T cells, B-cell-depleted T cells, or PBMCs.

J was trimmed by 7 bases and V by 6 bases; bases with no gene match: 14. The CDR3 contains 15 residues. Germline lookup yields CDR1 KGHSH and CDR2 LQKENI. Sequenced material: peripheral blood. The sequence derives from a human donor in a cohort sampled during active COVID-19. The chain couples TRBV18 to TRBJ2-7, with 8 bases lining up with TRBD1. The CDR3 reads CASSPTQNRGKEQYF. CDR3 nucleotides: TGTGCCAGCTCTCCAACCCAAAACAGGGGGAAAGAGCAGTACTTC.